This TCR beta chain was sequenced for a study of cytomegalovirus exposure and HLA in healthy donors. 13 Jbeta primers and 60 Vbeta primers were used for the PCR. Original processing notes: Unique TCR beta chains numbered approximately 80 million in a later analysis, with about 9.9 million shared. Here immunoSEQ multiplex PCR was the method, and the copy in TCRdb shows in-frame clones only, minus some. That table furnishes V, J and clone size, whereas the DNA furnished D and trimming. Recorded for this sample: 55,000 to 75,000 clones. Study-level findings and limits: The authors later found most CMV-associated TCR beta chains appeared HLA-restricted. Later work showed greater clonal expansion in HLA-associated TCR beta chains than in equally common others. A list of approximately 160 TCR beta chains associated with cytomegalovirus was given.

About this clone: Its target is unknown.

Per the germline V gene, CDR1 is MNHEY and CDR2 is SMNVEV (reference sequence). The CDR3 sequence is 17 residues long. Trimming removed 2 bases from V and 3 bases from J, with 19 bases in between. The sequenced material came from PBMCs. This rearrangement joins TRBV27 to TRBJ2-5; maybe TRBD2 (5 bases). The TCR was taken from a male donor in good health and CMV-seronegative. The CDR3 sequence is CASSLLPSPTPEETQYF. In DNA form, the CDR3 reads TGTGCCAGCAGTTTACTTCCTAGCCCCACACCAGAAGAGACCCAGTACTTC.